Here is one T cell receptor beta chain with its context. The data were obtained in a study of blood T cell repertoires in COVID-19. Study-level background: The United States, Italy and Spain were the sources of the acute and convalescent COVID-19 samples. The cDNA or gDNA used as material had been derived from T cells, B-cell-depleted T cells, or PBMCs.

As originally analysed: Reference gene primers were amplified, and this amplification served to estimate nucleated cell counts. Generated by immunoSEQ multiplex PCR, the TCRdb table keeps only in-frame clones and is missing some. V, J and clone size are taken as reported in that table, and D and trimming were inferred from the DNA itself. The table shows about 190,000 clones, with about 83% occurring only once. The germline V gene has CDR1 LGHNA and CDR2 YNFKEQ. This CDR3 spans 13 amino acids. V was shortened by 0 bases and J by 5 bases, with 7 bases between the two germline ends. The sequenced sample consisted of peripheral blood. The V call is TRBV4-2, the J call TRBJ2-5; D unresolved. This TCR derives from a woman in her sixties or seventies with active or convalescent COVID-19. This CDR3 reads CASSQEWSETQYF. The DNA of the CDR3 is TGTGCCAGCAGCCAAGAGTGGAGTGAGACCCAGTACTTC.